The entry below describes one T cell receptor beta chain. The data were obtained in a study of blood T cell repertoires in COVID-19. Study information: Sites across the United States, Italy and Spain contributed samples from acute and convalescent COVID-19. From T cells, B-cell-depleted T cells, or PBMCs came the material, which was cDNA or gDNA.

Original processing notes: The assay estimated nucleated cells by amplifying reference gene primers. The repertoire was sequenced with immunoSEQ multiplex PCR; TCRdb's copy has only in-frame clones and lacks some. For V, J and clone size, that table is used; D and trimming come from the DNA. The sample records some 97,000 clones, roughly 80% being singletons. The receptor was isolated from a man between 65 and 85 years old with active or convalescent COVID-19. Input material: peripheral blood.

CDR3 sequence reads: CASSLTGALGNTIYF. The CDR3 coding sequence is TGTGCCAGCAGCTTAACAGGGGCGCTTGGAAACACCATATATTTT. V is TRBV7-3 and J is TRBJ1-3; a weak D match, TRBD1 (5 bases). Germline CDR1 reads SGHTA; CDR2 reads FQGTGA. Trimming removed 0 bases at V and 3 bases at J, with 9 bases between. This CDR3 is built from 15 residues.